The 9 T cell receptor beta chains reported below all come from one sample, sequenced in a study of blood T cell repertoires in COVID-19. Here immunoSEQ multiplex PCR was the method, and the copy in TCRdb shows in-frame clones only, minus some. This table has about 230,000 clones, roughly 82% appearing once. The specimen sequenced was peripheral blood. Receptors originate from a woman between 40 and 55 years old who had recovered from COVID-19.

The chain carries TRBV20-1 and TRBJ2-5, with D possibly matching TRBD1 (6 bases). From germline, CDR1 is DFQATT and CDR2 SNEGSKA (reference sequence). Trimming took off 3 bases at V and 7 bases at J, with 21 bases between the two ends. The CDR3 has 15 residues. CDR3 bases: TGCAGTGCTAGTCCCGTAGGGGGTGACGGGGTGACCCAGTACTTC. Its protein is CSASPVGGDGVTQYF.

V is TRBV19 and J is TRBJ1-5, with TRBD1 as a possible D gene (5 bases). V was shortened by 11 bases and J by 2 bases, with 19 bases between the two germline ends. Germline assignment: CDR1 LNHDA and CDR2 SQIVND (reference sequence). This CDR3 is built from 15 residues. CDR3 sequence: CASSRGGMGNQPQHF. CDR3 nucleotide sequence: TGTGCCTCAAGTCGGGGGGGGATGGGCAATCAGCCCCAGCATTTT.

The chain recombines TRBV2 with TRBJ2-7, with 10 bases lining up with TRBD1. After removal of 1 base from V and 11 bases from J, the junction contained 5 bases not matched to a gene. The germline V gene encodes CDR1 SNHLY and CDR2 FYNNEI. The CDR3 sequence is 13 residues long. Here the CDR3 reads CASSEVEGTGEYF. CDR3 DNA: TGTGCCAGCAGTGAAGTGGAGGGGACAGGGGAGTACTTC.

This chain joins TRBV7-8 and TRBJ1-1, with D tentatively TRBD1 (5 bases). V dropped 5 bases and J dropped 5 bases, with 24 bases sitting between them. CDR3 length: 17 amino acids. Germline CDR1 SGHVS, CDR2 FQNEAQ. CDR3 sequence reads: CASSPPKGQDKWTEAFF. In DNA form, the CDR3 reads TGTGCCAGCAGCCCACCAAAGGGTCAGGACAAGTGGACTGAAGCTTTCTTT.

J is TRBJ2-3 and V is TRBV19, with 12 bases matching TRBD2. The V gene's germline CDR1 is LNHDA and CDR2 SQIVND (reference sequence). This CDR3 is 15 amino acids long. The junction had 0 bases not matched to a gene; V was cut back by 1 base and J by 4 bases. The CDR3 spells CASSIGLAGADTQYF. The CDR3 DNA reads TGTGCCAGTAGTATAGGACTAGCGGGGGCAGATACGCAGTATTTT.

This clone showed up just once. The sample contains more than one DNA sequence encoding this CDR3. The V and J genes are TRBV10-3 and TRBJ1-1; a weak D match, TRBD1 (6 bases). CDR1 is ENHRY and CDR2 is SYGVKD in the germline V gene. There are 13 residues in the CDR3. The V gene lost 3 bases and the J gene lost 1 base, with 6 bases spanning the gap. The CDR3 DNA follows: TGTGCCATCAGTGAAGGGGGGAACACTGAAGCTTTCTTT. This codes for CAISEGGNTEAFF.

The chain joins TRBV9 to TRBJ2-1; 14 bases agree with TRBD2. CDR1 and CDR2 (germline): SGDLS, YYNGEE. V was pared by 5 bases and J by 7 bases, with 5 bases of the junction left unmatched. CDR3 size: 15 residues. The CDR3 spells CASSLGTSGGNEQFF. The CDR3, as DNA: TGTGCCAGCAGTCTAGGGACTAGCGGGGGAAATGAGCAGTTCTTC.

Notes on this clone: The sample carries other DNA sequences with the same CDR3. This chain links TRBV7-9 with TRBJ1-6; 9 bases are a match to TRBD1. CDR1 is SEHNR and CDR2 is FQNEAQ in the germline V gene (reference sequence). This CDR3 is built from 14 residues. Trimming at V came to 5 bases and at J to 6 bases, leaving 2 bases not matched to a gene. The CDR3 DNA is TGTGCCAGCAGCCTGGACAGGGGTAATTCACCCCTCCACTTT. It specifies CASSLDRGNSPLHF.

The rearrangement uses TRBV25-1 and TRBJ2-1, with D tentatively TRBD2 (7 bases). Germline values: CDR1 MGHDK, CDR2 SYGVNS. V was clipped by 6 bases and J by 4 bases, with 16 bases between them. The CDR3 totals 15 residues. DNA of the CDR3: TGTGCCAGCAGCCGATCGGGGGGCGGATACAATGAGCAGTTCTTC. It is translated as CASSRSGGGYNEQFF.